These T cell receptor beta chains were read from a single sample in a study of cytomegalovirus exposure and HLA in healthy donors. TCRdb's copy holds only in-frame clones and misses some; the assay was immunoSEQ multiplex PCR. The sample records 150,000 to 200,000 clones, about 96% being singletons. The sequenced sample was PBMCs. Receptors originate from a woman aged 18 to 35 in good health and CMV-seronegative. Each CDR3 is given with its conserved first and last residue.

j_gene | v_gene | len | CDR3aa
TRBJ2-3 | TRBV2 | 15 | CASSAKRGAADTQYF
TRBJ2-5 | TRBV2 | 15 | CASSEAPDRKETQYF
TRBJ1-1 | TRBV7-9 | 15 | CASSTTGLPNTEAFF
TRBJ2-3 | TRBV4-1 | 19 | CASSQTPRRSGGATDTQYF
TRBJ2-7 | TRBV7-8 | 15 | CASSLASGTSYEQYF
TRBJ2-1 | TRBV6-4 | 15 | CASRTIAGAYNEQFF
TRBJ1-6 | TRBV5-6 | 16 | CASSLLEGAGNSPLHF
TRBJ2-2 | TRBV7-9 | 16 | CASSPYSGGDTGELFF
TRBJ1-2 | TRBV29-1 | 14 | CSVESEGYGYGYTF
TRBJ1-1 | TRBV7-9 | 12 | CASSNRDSVAFF
TRBJ1-1 | TRBV11-2 | 13 | CASSLEVGTEAFF
TRBJ1-2 | TRBV7-2 | 15 | CASSLASVGAYGYTF
TRBJ1-2 | TRBV6-5 | 15 | CASSARGGRFFGYTF
TRBJ2-1 | TRBV14 | 14 | CASRGWTGSNEQFF
TRBJ2-7 | TRBV19 | 15 | CASRTGDGGSYEQYF
TRBJ2-1 | TRBV11-2 | 17 | CASSLRWEQAFNSEQFF
TRBJ1-3 | TRBV19 | 16 | CASSITAKKRGNTIYF
TRBJ2-1 | TRBV6-6 | 13 | CASSYQGYNEQFF
TRBJ1-2 | TRBV5-4 | 13 | CASSLVRAYGYTF
TRBJ1-6 | TRBV7-2 | 15 | CASSFITGGNSPLHF
TRBJ1-6 | TRBV30 | 15 | CAWSVSRGGNSPLHF
TRBJ1-2 | TRBV6-6 | 13 | CASSYEGAYGYTF
TRBJ1-5 | TRBV7-2 | 14 | CASSPYRANQPQHF
TRBJ2-5 | TRBV18 | 16 | CASSPPGTRGQETQYF
TRBJ2-6 | TRBV4-1 | 15 | CASKFGVSGANVLTF
TRBJ2-5 | TRBV27 | 14 | CASSPSPGGETQYF
TRBJ1-2 | TRBV27 | 14 | CASSSSSGTSGYTF
TRBJ1-1 | TRBV29-1 | 12 | CSVEVSEPGAFF
TRBJ1-2 | TRBV7-9 | 18 | CASSPPSSQGTLIAGYTF
TRBJ2-1 | TRBV15 | 19 | CATSRVRVAGRIFYNEQFF
TRBJ1-3 | TRBV9 | 14 | CASSASGSGNTIYF
TRBJ2-1 | TRBV6-5 | 14 | CASSYSDTSGEQFF
TRBJ2-5 | TRBV2 | 15 | CASRINSGNQETQYF
TRBJ1-6 | TRBV5-1 | 17 | CASSPRDTTGRGSPLHF
TRBJ1-1 | TRBV6-1 | 14 | CASSELEGSTEAFF
TRBJ2-7 | TRBV5-4 | 20 | CASSSGAERGGPSESSEQYF
TRBJ2-7 | TRBV6-6 | 15 | CASSPPGQGAKEQYF
TRBJ2-5 | TRBV2 | 14 | CASRRGQGLETQYF
TRBJ1-1 | TRBV28 | 20 | CASPSSFPGQGWRVDTEAFF
TRBJ2-1 | TRBV4-1 | 18 | CASSQDRSASGAYNEQFF
TRBJ1-1 | TRBV5-1 | 17 | CASSAPPTGSRDTEAFF
TRBJ2-5 | TRBV7-9 | 15 | CASSLGTVYQETQYF